These T cell receptor beta chains were read from a single sample in a study of OX40 agonist ivuxolimab in advanced cancers. Measured with immunoSEQ multiplex PCR; TCRdb has only the in-frame clones, and not every one. This sample has over 50,000 clones, with roughly 84% found just once. The sample in question was CD4+ or CD8+ T cells sorted from blood, obtained in a trial of the OX40 agonist ivuxolimab. The receptors stem from an adult with an advanced solid tumor such as melanoma, head and neck, liver or kidney cancer. CDR3s include the opening cysteine and the closing phenylalanine or tryptophan. Fields, in order: clone size, J gene, D gene, V gene, CDR3 DNA, CDR3 protein. The D gene is left open where the match is weak. The size entry is marked missing in some rows and otherwise reads once, few, many or a size class.

size: few
J: TRBJ2-5
D: TRBD1
V: TRBV30
DNA: TGTGCCTGGAGTGCCCTTGACAGGGGAAAGACCCAGTACTTC
CDR3: CAWSALDRGKTQYF

size: -
J: TRBJ2-2
D: TRBD2
V: TRBV7-9
DNA: TGTGCCAGCAGCTTACCCAGGACTAGCGGGATCGATAACACCGGGGAGCTGTTTTTT
CDR3: CASSLPRTSGIDNTGELFF

size: -
J: TRBJ2-3
D: TRBD2
V: TRBV7-2
DNA: TGTGCCAGCAGCTTATCGTCGGCTAGCGGGAGTCCGGGCACAGATACGCAGTATTTT
CDR3: CASSLSSASGSPGTDTQYF

size: few
J: TRBJ2-3
D: -
V: TRBV2
DNA: TGTGCCAGCAGTGAAATATCTGGGGCAGATACGCAGTATTTT
CDR3: CASSEISGADTQYF

size: -
J: TRBJ1-1
D: -
V: TRBV11-1
DNA: TGTACCAGCAGCTTAATCCGGGCAAACACTGAAGCTTTCTTT
CDR3: CTSSLIRANTEAFF

size: few
J: TRBJ2-1
D: TRBD1
V: TRBV5-1
DNA: TGCGCCAGCAGCGCAGGGACAGGGTCTTACAATGAGCAGTTCTTC
CDR3: CASSAGTGSYNEQFF

size: -
J: TRBJ2-5
D: TRBD2
V: TRBV4-2
DNA: TGTGCCAGCAGCACCCGGACTAGCGTCGAGACCCAGTACTTC
CDR3: CASSTRTSVETQYF

size: few
J: TRBJ1-2
D: -
V: TRBV5-5
DNA: TGTGCCAGCAGCTCCCGACAGAGTGGCTATGGCTACACCTTC
CDR3: CASSSRQSGYGYTF

size: -
J: TRBJ2-1
D: -
V: TRBV27
DNA: TGTGCCAGCAGGCCCCGAGCGATCTCCTACAATGAGCAGTTCTTC
CDR3: CASRPRAISYNEQFF

size: few
J: TRBJ1-1
D: -
V: TRBV10-3
DNA: TGTGCCATCAGTGAATTACAGGGAAACACTGAAGCTTTCTTT
CDR3: CAISELQGNTEAFF

size: -
J: TRBJ1-1
D: -
V: TRBV5-4
DNA: TGTGCCAGCAGGGGCAAGGAGAACACTGAAGCTTTCTTT
CDR3: CASRGKENTEAFF

size: -
J: TRBJ1-5
D: -
V: TRBV29-1
DNA: TGCAGCGTTGCTAGGGGTCAAAATCAGCCCCAGCATTTT
CDR3: CSVARGQNQPQHF

size: -
J: TRBJ2-2
D: -
V: TRBV4-2
DNA: TGTGCCAGCAGCGCATTTTCACGGAACACCGGGGAGCTGTTTTTT
CDR3: CASSAFSRNTGELFF

size: -
J: TRBJ2-5
D: TRBD2
V: TRBV19
DNA: TGTGCCAGTAGTATAGGACTAGCGGGGAGCCTAAGGTCCTCGGAGACCCAGTACTTC
CDR3: CASSIGLAGSLRSSETQYF

size: -
J: TRBJ2-1
D: -
V: TRBV7-3
DNA: TGTGCCAGCATCCCCCCCGTTAGTGAGCAGTTCTTC
CDR3: CASIPPVSEQFF

size: -
J: TRBJ1-1
D: TRBD1
V: TRBV6-1
DNA: TGTGCCAGCAGTGGGGACAGGGACACTGAAGCTTTCTTT
CDR3: CASSGDRDTEAFF

size: -
J: TRBJ2-7
D: TRBD2
V: TRBV11-2
DNA: TGTGCCAGCAGCCCCAGGACTAGCTCCTACGAGCAGTACTTC
CDR3: CASSPRTSSYEQYF

size: few
J: TRBJ1-1
D: -
V: TRBV28
DNA: TGTGCCAGCAGTTTATGGGTGGGCTTGAAAGCTTTCTTT
CDR3: CASSLWVGLKAFF

size: few
J: TRBJ2-2
D: -
V: TRBV7-8
DNA: TGTGCCAGCAGCCCAGGCAATGGAGTCACCGGGGAGCTGTTTTTT
CDR3: CASSPGNGVTGELFF

size: -
J: TRBJ1-2
D: -
V: TRBV12-2
DNA: TGTGCAAGTCGCTTGAGGGGCAAAGCTAACTATGGCTACACCTTC
CDR3: CASRLRGKANYGYTF

size: -
J: TRBJ2-3
D: -
V: TRBV7-9
DNA: TGTGCCAGCAGCGGCGGATCTAGCTCTCTCAGTACGCAGTATTTT
CDR3: CASSGGSSSLSTQYF

size: -
J: TRBJ2-3
D: -
V: TRBV18
DNA: TGTGCCAGCTCACCACCCCGAGTAAGCACAGATACGCAGTATTTT
CDR3: CASSPPRVSTDTQYF

size: once
J: TRBJ2-3
D: -
V: TRBV11-2
DNA: TGTGCCAGCGGGGGGCTATTACCAGATACGCAGTATTTT
CDR3: CASGGLLPDTQYF

size: -
J: TRBJ1-5
D: -
V: TRBV5-6
DNA: TGTGCCAGCAGCGGTGGTCTGGGCAGACCTAATCAGCCCCAGCATTTT
CDR3: CASSGGLGRPNQPQHF

size: -
J: TRBJ1-2
D: -
V: TRBV5-6
DNA: TGTGCCAGCAGCTTGGCCGGGGTTCCAAATCGCTACACCTTC
CDR3: CASSLAGVPNRYTF

size: -
J: TRBJ2-2
D: TRBD1
V: TRBV19
DNA: TGTGCCAGTAGTGACAGGGCCACCGGGGAGCTGTTTTTT
CDR3: CASSDRATGELFF

size: -
J: TRBJ2-3
D: -
V: TRBV7-2
DNA: TGTGCCAGCAGCTTAGCCTCTACCAGTCTAAGGGGGCAGTATTTT
CDR3: CASSLASTSLRGQYF

size: -
J: TRBJ2-5
D: -
V: TRBV28
DNA: TGTGCCAGCAGTTCCCCTGTTGCTAGCCAGTACTTC
CDR3: CASSSPVASQYF

size: once
J: TRBJ2-7
D: TRBD2
V: TRBV7-2
DNA: TGTGCCAGCAGCTTTACGACTAGCGGGAGGTCCAGCTCCTACGAGCAGTACTTC
CDR3: CASSFTTSGRSSSYEQYF

size: -
J: TRBJ1-1
D: -
V: TRBV20-1
DNA: TGCAGTGCCCGACAGGATGAAGCTTTCTTT
CDR3: CSARQDEAFF

size: -
J: TRBJ2-2
D: TRBD1
V: TRBV7-2
DNA: TGTGCCAGCAGGGGGACAGGAGTATACACCGGGGAGCTGTTTTTT
CDR3: CASRGTGVYTGELFF

size: once
J: TRBJ2-3
D: -
V: TRBV27
DNA: TGTGCCAGCAGTCGAGGTCCACCCGAGCGAGGAACAGATACGCAGTATTTT
CDR3: CASSRGPPERGTDTQYF

size: -
J: TRBJ2-3
D: -
V: TRBV2
DNA: TGTGCCAGCAGTTTGGGAACAGATACGCAGTATTTT
CDR3: CASSLGTDTQYF

size: -
J: TRBJ2-6
D: TRBD1
V: TRBV28
DNA: TGTGCCAGCGCGGGACAGGCCCTCTCTGGGGCCAACGTCCTGACTTTC
CDR3: CASAGQALSGANVLTF

size: -
J: TRBJ1-5
D: TRBD1
V: TRBV4-1
DNA: TGCGCCAGCAGCCCACTTATGCAGGGGGGCTCTCAGCCCCAGCATTTT
CDR3: CASSPLMQGGSQPQHF

size: -
J: TRBJ2-7
D: -
V: TRBV5-1
DNA: TGCGCCAGCAGCCCGCAGGGGGGCTCGGACGAGCAGTACTTC
CDR3: CASSPQGGSDEQYF

size: -
J: TRBJ1-3
D: -
V: TRBV15
DNA: TGTGCCACCAGCAGTGGCCAACGTGACACCATATATTTT
CDR3: CATSSGQRDTIYF

size: -
J: TRBJ2-1
D: TRBD2
V: TRBV5-4
DNA: TGTGCCAGCAGCTTGTTTAGCGGGAGGGCCCCCAATGAGCAGTTCTTC
CDR3: CASSLFSGRAPNEQFF

size: -
J: TRBJ1-2
D: -
V: TRBV5-4
DNA: TGTGCCAGCACGTATCAAACGGCCGATGGCTACACCTTC
CDR3: CASTYQTADGYTF

size: -
J: TRBJ2-5
D: -
V: TRBV11-2
DNA: TGTGCCAGCAGCTATAGCCATCAAGAGACCCAGTACTTC
CDR3: CASSYSHQETQYF

size: -
J: TRBJ1-2
D: -
V: TRBV7-8
DNA: TGTGCCAGCAGCTTAAGAGATACTTCCTATGGCTACACCTTC
CDR3: CASSLRDTSYGYTF

size: -
J: TRBJ1-2
D: -
V: TRBV7-9
DNA: TGTGCCAGCAGCTTAGTAGCGGGGGCGATGAGGGGCTACACCTTC
CDR3: CASSLVAGAMRGYTF

size: -
J: TRBJ2-7
D: TRBD1
V: TRBV19
DNA: TGTGCCAGTAGTACGGCAGACAGGGGGCACGAGCAGTACTTC
CDR3: CASSTADRGHEQYF

size: -
J: TRBJ2-3
D: TRBD2
V: TRBV9
DNA: TGTGCCAGCAGCGTAGATAGCGGGAGGGATGATACGCAGTATTTT
CDR3: CASSVDSGRDDTQYF

size: -
J: TRBJ2-7
D: -
V: TRBV7-9
DNA: TGTGCCAGCAGCCCAGACGGAGACTACGAGCAGTACTTC
CDR3: CASSPDGDYEQYF

size: -
J: TRBJ1-3
D: -
V: TRBV6-1
DNA: TGTGCCAGCAGAGGCGGGGTCAACACCATATATTTT
CDR3: CASRGGVNTIYF

size: -
J: TRBJ1-5
D: TRBD1
V: TRBV5-4
DNA: TGTGCCAGCAGCGGGGGACAGGAAAGATATAGCAATCAGCCCCAGCATTTT
CDR3: CASSGGQERYSNQPQHF

size: -
J: TRBJ2-2
D: -
V: TRBV5-6
DNA: TGTGCCAGCAGCCTCCTCAGGGTGAACACCGGGGAGCTGTTTTTT
CDR3: CASSLLRVNTGELFF

size: -
J: TRBJ2-2
D: TRBD2
V: TRBV5-1
DNA: TGCGCCAGCAGCCTACGACTAGCGACGAACACCGGGGAGCTGTTTTTT
CDR3: CASSLRLATNTGELFF

size: once
J: TRBJ2-3
D: -
V: TRBV28
DNA: TGTGCCAGCAGTACACCGGGTGTTTTTACGCAGTATTTT
CDR3: CASSTPGVFTQYF

size: once
J: TRBJ2-1
D: -
V: TRBV6-5
DNA: TGTGCCAGCAAGACACAAACTAGGGGGTACAATGAGCAGTTCTTC
CDR3: CASKTQTRGYNEQFF

size: -
J: TRBJ2-1
D: TRBD1
V: TRBV11-2
DNA: TGTGCCAGCAGCCCAGCTATAGGGACAGCGGATTCCAGGGAGCAGTTCTTC
CDR3: CASSPAIGTADSREQFF

size: -
J: TRBJ2-6
D: TRBD1
V: TRBV10-3
DNA: TGTGCCATCAGGGACAGGGGCCTAGTCAACGTCCTGACTTTC
CDR3: CAIRDRGLVNVLTF

size: -
J: TRBJ2-5
D: -
V: TRBV9
DNA: TGTGCCAGCAGCGTAAGGCCCCAAGAGACCCAGTACTTC
CDR3: CASSVRPQETQYF

size: -
J: TRBJ2-3
D: -
V: TRBV19
DNA: TGTGCCAGCGGACTCTATACGCAGTATTTT
CDR3: CASGLYTQYF

size: -
J: TRBJ1-2
D: TRBD1
V: TRBV19
DNA: TGTGCCAGCAACAGGGGAACGAGCTATGGCTACACCTTC
CDR3: CASNRGTSYGYTF

size: -
J: TRBJ2-7
D: TRBD1
V: TRBV30
DNA: TGTGCCTCTACAGGGGGGCTAAACTACGAGCAGTACTTC
CDR3: CASTGGLNYEQYF

size: -
J: TRBJ1-2
D: TRBD1
V: TRBV2
DNA: TGTGCCAGCAGTGACTGGGACAGGGGCTTCTATGGCTACACCTTC
CDR3: CASSDWDRGFYGYTF

size: -
J: TRBJ1-1
D: -
V: TRBV19
DNA: TGTGCCAGTAGTATAAACGGGGGTTGGACTGAAGCTTTCTTT
CDR3: CASSINGGWTEAFF